This entry concerns a single T cell receptor beta chain. The sample is drawn from a study of blood T cell repertoires in COVID-19. As for the study in general: The origin of the acute and convalescent COVID-19 samples was the United States, Italy and Spain. T cells, B-cell-depleted T cells, or PBMCs provided the cDNA or gDNA that served as material.

Patients of the Seattle cohort, enrolled during active infection, were followed longitudinally. CDR3 length: 16 amino acids. V lost 2 bases and J lost 6, with 16 bases in between. Per the germline V gene, CDR1 is LGHNT and CDR2 is FRNRAP. Original processing notes: The assay estimated nucleated cells by amplifying reference gene primers. Method: immunoSEQ multiplex PCR; TCRdb's copy keeps in-frame clones and lacks some. That table furnishes V, J and clone size, whereas the DNA furnished D and trimming. This sample yields 210,000 or so clones, of which 85% to 90% are seen a single time; 2% to 3% belongs to the top ten.

The clonotype comes from a man aged 25 to 40 with COVID-19, enrolled during active disease. The genes are TRBV12-5 and TRBJ1-4; D is possibly TRBD1 (6 bases). The source material was peripheral blood. CDR3 loop: CASGLIGGGPDEKLFF. The CDR3 DNA is TGTGCTAGTGGTTTGATAGGCGGGGGCCCGGATGAAAAACTGTTTTTT.